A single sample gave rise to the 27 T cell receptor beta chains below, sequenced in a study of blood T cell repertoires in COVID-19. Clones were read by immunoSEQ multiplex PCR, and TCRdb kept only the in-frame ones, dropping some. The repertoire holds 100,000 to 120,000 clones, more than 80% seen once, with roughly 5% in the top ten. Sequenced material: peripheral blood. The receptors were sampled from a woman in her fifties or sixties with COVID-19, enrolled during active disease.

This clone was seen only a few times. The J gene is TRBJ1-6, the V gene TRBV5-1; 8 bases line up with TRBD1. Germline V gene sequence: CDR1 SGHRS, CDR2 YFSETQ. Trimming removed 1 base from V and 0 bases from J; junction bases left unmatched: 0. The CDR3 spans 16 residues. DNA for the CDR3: TGCGCCAGCAGCTTGACAGGGGGCTCCTATAATTCACCCCTCCACTTT. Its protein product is CASSLTGGSYNSPLHF.

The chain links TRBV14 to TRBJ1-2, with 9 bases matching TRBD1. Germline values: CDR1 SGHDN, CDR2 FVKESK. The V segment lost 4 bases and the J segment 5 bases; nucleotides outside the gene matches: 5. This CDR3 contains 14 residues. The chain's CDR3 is CASSRTGEKYGYTF. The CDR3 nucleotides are TGTGCCAGCAGCCGGACAGGGGAGAAGTATGGCTACACCTTC.

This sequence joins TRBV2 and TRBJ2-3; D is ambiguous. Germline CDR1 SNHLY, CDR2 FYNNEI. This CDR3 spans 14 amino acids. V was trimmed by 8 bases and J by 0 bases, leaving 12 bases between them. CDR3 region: CASCPLRSTDTQYF. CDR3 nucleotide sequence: TGTGCCAGCTGTCCCCTCCGTAGCACAGATACGCAGTATTTT.

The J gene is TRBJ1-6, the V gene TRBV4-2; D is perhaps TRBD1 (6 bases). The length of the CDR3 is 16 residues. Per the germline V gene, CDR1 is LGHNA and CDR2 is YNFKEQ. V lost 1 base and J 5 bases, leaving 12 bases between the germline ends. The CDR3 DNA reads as TGTGCCAGCAGCCAAGTACCACAGGGAAATAATTCACCCCTCCACTTT. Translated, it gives CASSQVPQGNNSPLHF.

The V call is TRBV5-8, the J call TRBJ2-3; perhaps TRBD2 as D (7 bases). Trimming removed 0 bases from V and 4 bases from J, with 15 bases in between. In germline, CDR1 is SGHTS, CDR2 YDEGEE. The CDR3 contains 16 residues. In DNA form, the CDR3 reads TGTGCCAGCAGCTTGGCGGCGGGGGCCCTGTCAGATACGCAGTATTTT. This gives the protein CASSLAAGALSDTQYF.

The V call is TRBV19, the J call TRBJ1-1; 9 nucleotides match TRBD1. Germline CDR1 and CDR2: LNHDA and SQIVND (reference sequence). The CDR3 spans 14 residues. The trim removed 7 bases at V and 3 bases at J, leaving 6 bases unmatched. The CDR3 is CASKNRGLDTEAFF. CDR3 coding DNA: TGTGCCAGTAAAAACAGGGGGCTGGACACTGAAGCTTTCTTT.

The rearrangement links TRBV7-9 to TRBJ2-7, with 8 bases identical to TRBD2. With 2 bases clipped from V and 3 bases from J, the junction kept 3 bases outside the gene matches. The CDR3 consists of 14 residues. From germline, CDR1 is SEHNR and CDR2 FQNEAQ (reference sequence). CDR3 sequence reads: CASSLRGGSYEQYF. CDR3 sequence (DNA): TGTGCCAGCAGCTTACGGGGGGGCAGCTACGAGCAGTACTTC.

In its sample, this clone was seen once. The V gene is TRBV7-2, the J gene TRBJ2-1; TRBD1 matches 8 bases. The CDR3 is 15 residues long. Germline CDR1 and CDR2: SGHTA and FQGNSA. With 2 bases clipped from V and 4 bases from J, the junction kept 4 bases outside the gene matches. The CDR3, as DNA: TGTGCCAGCAGCTTATGGCAGGGGGCGTACAATGAGCAGTTCTTC. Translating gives CASSLWQGAYNEQFF.

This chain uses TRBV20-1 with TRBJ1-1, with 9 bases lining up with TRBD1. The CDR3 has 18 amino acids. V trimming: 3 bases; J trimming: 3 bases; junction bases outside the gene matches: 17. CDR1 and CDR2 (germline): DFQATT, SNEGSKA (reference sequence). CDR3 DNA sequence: TGCAGTGCTAGTGGGACAGGGCCCAGAATAGGTGCGGACACTGAAGCTTTCTTT. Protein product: CSASGTGPRIGADTEAFF.

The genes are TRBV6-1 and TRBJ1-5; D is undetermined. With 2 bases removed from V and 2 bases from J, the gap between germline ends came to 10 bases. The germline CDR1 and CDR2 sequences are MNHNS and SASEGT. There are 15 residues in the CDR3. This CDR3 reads CASSESGFRNQPQHF. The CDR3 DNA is TGTGCCAGCAGTGAATCGGGGTTCCGCAATCAGCCCCAGCATTTT.

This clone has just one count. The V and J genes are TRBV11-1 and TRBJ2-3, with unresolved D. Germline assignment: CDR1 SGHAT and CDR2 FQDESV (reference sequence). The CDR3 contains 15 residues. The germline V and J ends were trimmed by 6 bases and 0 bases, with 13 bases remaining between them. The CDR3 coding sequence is TGTGCCAGCAGATATGCAGTCTCGAGCACAGATACGCAGTATTTT. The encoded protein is CASRYAVSSTDTQYF.

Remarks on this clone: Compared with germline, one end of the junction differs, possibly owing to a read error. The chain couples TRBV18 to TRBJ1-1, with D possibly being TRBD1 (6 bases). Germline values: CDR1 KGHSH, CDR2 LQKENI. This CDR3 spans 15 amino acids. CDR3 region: CASTPQNAGDTEAFF. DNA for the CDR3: TGTGCCAGCACACCCCAAAATGCAGGGGACACTGAAGCTTTCTTT.

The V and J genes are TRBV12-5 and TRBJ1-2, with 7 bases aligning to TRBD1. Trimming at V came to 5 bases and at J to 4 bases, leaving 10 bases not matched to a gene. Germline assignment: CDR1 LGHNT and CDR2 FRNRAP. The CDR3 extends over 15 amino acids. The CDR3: CASGPGTEAIYGYTF. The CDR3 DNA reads TGTGCTAGTGGTCCAGGGACAGAGGCTATCTATGGCTACACCTTC.

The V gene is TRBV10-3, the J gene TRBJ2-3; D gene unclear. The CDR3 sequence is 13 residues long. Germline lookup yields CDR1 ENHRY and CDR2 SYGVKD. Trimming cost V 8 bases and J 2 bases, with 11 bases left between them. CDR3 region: CAIVNSHTDTQYF. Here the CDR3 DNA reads TGTGCCATCGTAAACAGTCACACAGATACGCAGTATTTT.

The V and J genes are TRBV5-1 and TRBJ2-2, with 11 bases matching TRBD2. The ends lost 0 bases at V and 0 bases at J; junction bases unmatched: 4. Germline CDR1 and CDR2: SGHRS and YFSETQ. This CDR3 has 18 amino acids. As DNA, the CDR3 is TGCGCCAGCAGCTTGGTAGGGGGACTAGCGGCGAACACCGGGGAGCTGTTTTTT. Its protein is CASSLVGGLAANTGELFF.

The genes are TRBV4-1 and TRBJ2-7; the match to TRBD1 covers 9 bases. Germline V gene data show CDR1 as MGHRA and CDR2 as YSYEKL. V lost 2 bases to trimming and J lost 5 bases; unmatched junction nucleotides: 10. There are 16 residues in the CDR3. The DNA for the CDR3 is TGCGCCAGCAGCCAACTGACCGGGACAGGGCTTAACGAGCAGTACTTC. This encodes CASSQLTGTGLNEQYF.

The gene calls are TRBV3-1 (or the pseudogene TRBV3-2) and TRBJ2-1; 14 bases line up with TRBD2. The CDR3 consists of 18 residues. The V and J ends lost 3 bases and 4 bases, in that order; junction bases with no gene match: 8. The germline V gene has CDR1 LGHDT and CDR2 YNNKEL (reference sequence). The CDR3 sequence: CASSHNPTSGGAYNEQFF. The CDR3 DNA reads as TGTGCCAGCAGCCATAATCCGACTAGCGGGGGGGCATACAATGAGCAGTTCTTC.

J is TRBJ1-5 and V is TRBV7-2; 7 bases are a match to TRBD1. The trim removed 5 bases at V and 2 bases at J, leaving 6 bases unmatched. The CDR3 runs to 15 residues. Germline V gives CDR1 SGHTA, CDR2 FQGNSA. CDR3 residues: CASSAAGTGNQPQHF. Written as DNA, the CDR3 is TGTGCCAGCAGCGCCGCCGGGACAGGCAATCAGCCCCAGCATTTT.

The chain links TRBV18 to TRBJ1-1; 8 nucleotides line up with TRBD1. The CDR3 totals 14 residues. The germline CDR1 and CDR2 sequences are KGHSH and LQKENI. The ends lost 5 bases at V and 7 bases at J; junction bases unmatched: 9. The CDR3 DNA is TGTGCCAGCTCAGCCCGGGACAGGATGGTTGAAGCTTTCTTT. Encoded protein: CASSARDRMVEAFF.

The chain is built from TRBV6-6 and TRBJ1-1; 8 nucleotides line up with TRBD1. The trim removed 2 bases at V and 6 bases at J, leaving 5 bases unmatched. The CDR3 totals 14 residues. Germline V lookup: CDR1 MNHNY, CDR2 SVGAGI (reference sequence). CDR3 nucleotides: TGTGCCAGCAGTTACCAGGGGGCGCGGGCTGAAGCTTTCTTT. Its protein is CASSYQGARAEAFF.

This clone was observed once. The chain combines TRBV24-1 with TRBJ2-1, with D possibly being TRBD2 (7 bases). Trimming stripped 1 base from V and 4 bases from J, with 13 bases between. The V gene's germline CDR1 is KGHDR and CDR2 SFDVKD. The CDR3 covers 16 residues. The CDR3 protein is CATSDFEGGRYNEQFF. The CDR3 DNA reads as TGTGCCACCAGTGATTTTGAGGGGGGGCGGTACAATGAGCAGTTCTTC.

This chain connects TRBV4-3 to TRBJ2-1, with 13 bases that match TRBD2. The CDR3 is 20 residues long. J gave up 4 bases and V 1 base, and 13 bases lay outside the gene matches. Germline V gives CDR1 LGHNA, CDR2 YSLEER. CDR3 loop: CASSQVGLAGRAGLYNEQFF. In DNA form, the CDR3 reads TGCGCCAGCAGCCAAGTGGGACTAGCGGGGAGGGCTGGGTTGTACAATGAGCAGTTCTTC.

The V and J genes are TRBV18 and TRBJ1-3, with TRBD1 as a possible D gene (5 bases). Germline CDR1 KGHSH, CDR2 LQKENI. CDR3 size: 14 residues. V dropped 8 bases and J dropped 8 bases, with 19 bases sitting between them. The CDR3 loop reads CASNPGIFEDTIYF. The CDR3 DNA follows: TGTGCCAGCAACCCAGGGATTTTTGAAGACACCATATATTTT.

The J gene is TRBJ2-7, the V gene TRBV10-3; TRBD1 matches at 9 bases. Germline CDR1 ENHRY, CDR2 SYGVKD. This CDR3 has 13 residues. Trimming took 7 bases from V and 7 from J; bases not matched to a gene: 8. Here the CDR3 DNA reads TGTGCCATCAAGGGACAGGGAAGGGGGGAGCAGTACTTC. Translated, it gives CAIKGQGRGEQYF.

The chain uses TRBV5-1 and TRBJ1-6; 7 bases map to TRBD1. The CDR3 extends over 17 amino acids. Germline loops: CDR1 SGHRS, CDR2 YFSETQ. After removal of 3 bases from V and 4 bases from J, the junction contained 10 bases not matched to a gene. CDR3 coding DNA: TGCGCCAGCAGCTCGCGAGGGCCGGGACAGTATAATTCACCCCTCCACTTT. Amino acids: CASSSRGPGQYNSPLHF.

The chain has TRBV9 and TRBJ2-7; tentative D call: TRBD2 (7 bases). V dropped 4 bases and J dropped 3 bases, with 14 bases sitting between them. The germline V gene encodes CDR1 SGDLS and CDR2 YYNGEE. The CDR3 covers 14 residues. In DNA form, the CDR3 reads TGTGCCAGCAGCCTAGAGGGGGGGGTCTACGAGCAGTACTTC. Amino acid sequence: CASSLEGGVYEQYF. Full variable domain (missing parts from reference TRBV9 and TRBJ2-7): DSGVTQTPKHLITATGQRVTLRCSPRSGDLSVYWYQQSLDQGLQFLIQYYNGEERAKGNILERFSAQQFPDLHSELNLSSLELGDSALYFCASSLEGGVYEQYFGPGTRLTVT.

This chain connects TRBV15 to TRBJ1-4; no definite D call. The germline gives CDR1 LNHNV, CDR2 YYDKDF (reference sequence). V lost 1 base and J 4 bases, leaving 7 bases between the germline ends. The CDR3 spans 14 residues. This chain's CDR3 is CATSRGQNNEKLFF. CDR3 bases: TGTGCCACCAGCAGAGGGCAGAATAATGAAAAACTGTTTTTT.